This is a list of T cell receptor beta chains from one sample in a study of blood T cell repertoires in COVID-19. Clones were read by immunoSEQ multiplex PCR, and TCRdb kept only the in-frame ones, dropping some. Of over 300,000 clones in the sample, about 90% were seen once. The sample was peripheral blood. These receptors were collected from a man younger than 35 who had recovered from COVID-19. Both conserved end residues are part of each CDR3. The D gene is left open where the match is weak. The size of a clone is reported for some rows only, either as once, few or many, or as a class for expanded clones.

clone size	D gene	V gene	J gene	CDR3 protein	CDR3 DNA
NA	NA	TRBV9	TRBJ1-2	CASSVVSGDGYTF	TGTGCCAGCAGCGTGGTCAGCGGTGATGGCTACACCTTC
NA	TRBD2	TRBV3-1/TRBV3-2	TRBJ2-1	CASSQLGLAGVYNEQFF	TGTGCCAGCAGCCAGTTGGGACTAGCGGGAGTATACAATGAGCAGTTCTTC
NA	TRBD1	TRBV7-8	TRBJ1-2	CASSLVPQGATTF	TGTGCCAGCAGCTTAGTCCCCCAGGGGGCTACCACCTTC
NA	NA	TRBV27	TRBJ1-1	CASSLTGNTEAFF	TGTGCCAGCAGTCTGACAGGGAACACTGAAGCTTTCTTT
NA	NA	TRBV6-5	TRBJ2-1	CASRRGDRESGEQFF	TGTGCCAGCAGGAGGGGGGACAGAGAGTCCGGTGAGCAGTTCTTC
NA	NA	TRBV6-5	TRBJ2-1	CASSPPGENEQFF	TGTGCCAGCAGTCCACCCGGGGAAAATGAGCAGTTCTTC
NA	TRBD2	TRBV7-3	TRBJ2-3	CASSFDGLARDTQYF	TGTGCCAGCAGCTTTGATGGACTAGCCAGAGATACGCAGTATTTT
NA	NA	TRBV5-5	TRBJ1-3	CASSLTGAGNTIYF	TGTGCCAGCAGCTTGACCGGGGCTGGAAACACCATATATTTT
NA	NA	TRBV5-3	TRBJ2-7	CARSLSGNPYEQYF	TGTGCCAGAAGCCTAAGCGGTAACCCCTACGAGCAGTACTTC
NA	NA	TRBV5-4	TRBJ2-7	CASSLSRGAYEQYF	TGTGCCAGCAGCTTGTCCAGGGGTGCCTACGAGCAGTACTTC
NA	TRBD2	TRBV6-6	TRBJ2-5	CASSYEGTNYETQYF	TGTGCCAGCAGTTACGAGGGGACTAATTATGAGACCCAGTACTTC
NA	NA	TRBV27	TRBJ2-1	CASRTGAYNEQFF	TGTGCCAGCAGGACAGGAGCCTACAATGAGCAGTTCTTC
NA	TRBD2	TRBV7-2	TRBJ2-7	CASSLDPSGAYEQYF	TGTGCCAGCAGCTTAGATCCTAGCGGAGCCTACGAGCAGTACTTC
NA	NA	TRBV4-1	TRBJ1-1	CASSQADSDAGEAFF	TGCGCCAGCAGCCAAGCGGACAGTGACGCGGGTGAAGCTTTCTTT
NA	TRBD1	TRBV7-3	TRBJ1-2	CASSLDRGDYGYTF	TGTGCCAGCAGCTTAGACAGGGGGGACTATGGCTACACCTTC
NA	NA	TRBV25-1	TRBJ2-1	CASSESRGTFF	TGTGCCAGCAGTGAATCAAGGGGTACGTTCTTC
NA	NA	TRBV5-1	TRBJ1-1	CASSLQGANTEAFF	TGCGCCAGCAGCCTGCAGGGTGCGAACACTGAAGCTTTCTTT
once	NA	TRBV25-1	TRBJ2-3	CASSESPGVTDTQYF	TGTGCCAGCAGTGAATCTCCGGGGGTCACAGATACGCAGTATTTT
NA	NA	TRBV12-3/TRBV12-4	TRBJ2-2	CASSFRGTGELFF	TGTGCCAGCAGTTTTCGGGGAACCGGGGAGCTGTTTTTT
NA	NA	TRBV9	TRBJ1-4	CASSSPRDIGEEKLFF	TGTGCCAGCAGCTCCCCTCGGGACATTGGGGAAGAAAAACTGTTTTTT
NA	NA	TRBV3-1/TRBV3-2	TRBJ1-1	CASSQEFGNGGNTEAFF	TGTGCCAGCAGCCAAGAATTCGGGAACGGGGGGAACACTGAAGCTTTCTTT
once	NA	TRBV5-1	TRBJ2-3	CASSFLTEITDTQYF	TGCGCCAGCAGCTTCCTGACAGAAATCACAGATACGCAGTATTTT
NA	TRBD2	TRBV4-2	TRBJ2-5	CASTRRGSETQYF	TGTGCCAGCACCCGGCGGGGGAGTGAGACCCAGTACTTC
NA	TRBD1	TRBV20-1	TRBJ2-3	CSASGWDRGRHDTQYF	TGCAGTGCTAGTGGATGGGACAGGGGACGACATGATACGCAGTATTTT
NA	NA	TRBV14	TRBJ2-7	CASSQTGQYEQYF	TGTGCCAGCAGCCAAACAGGCCAGTACGAGCAGTACTTC
NA	TRBD2	TRBV29-1	TRBJ2-4	CSVGTSGENIQYF	TGCAGCGTGGGGACTAGCGGGGAAAACATTCAGTACTTC
NA	TRBD1	TRBV7-2	TRBJ2-2	CASSLVGQGRTGELFF	TGTGCCAGCAGCTTAGTGGGACAGGGAAGAACCGGGGAGCTGTTTTTT
NA	NA	TRBV7-8	TRBJ2-7	CASSPRLDSSYEQYF	TGTGCCAGCAGCCCTCGGCTTGACAGCTCCTACGAGCAGTACTTC
NA	NA	TRBV12-3/TRBV12-4	TRBJ2-7	CASSFLGYEQYF	TGTGCCAGCAGTTTCCTCGGGTACGAGCAGTACTTC
NA	NA	TRBV4-1	TRBJ2-2	CASSLEGQSNTGELFF	TGCGCCAGCAGCCTAGAAGGACAGTCGAACACCGGGGAGCTGTTTTTT
NA	TRBD2	TRBV5-1	TRBJ2-3	CASSSGTSGTTDTQYF	TGCGCCAGCAGCTCCGGGACTAGCGGGACCACAGATACGCAGTATTTT
NA	TRBD2	TRBV6-6	TRBJ2-2	CASTLSGGTGELFF	TGTGCCAGCACCCTGTCGGGAGGTACCGGGGAGCTGTTTTTT